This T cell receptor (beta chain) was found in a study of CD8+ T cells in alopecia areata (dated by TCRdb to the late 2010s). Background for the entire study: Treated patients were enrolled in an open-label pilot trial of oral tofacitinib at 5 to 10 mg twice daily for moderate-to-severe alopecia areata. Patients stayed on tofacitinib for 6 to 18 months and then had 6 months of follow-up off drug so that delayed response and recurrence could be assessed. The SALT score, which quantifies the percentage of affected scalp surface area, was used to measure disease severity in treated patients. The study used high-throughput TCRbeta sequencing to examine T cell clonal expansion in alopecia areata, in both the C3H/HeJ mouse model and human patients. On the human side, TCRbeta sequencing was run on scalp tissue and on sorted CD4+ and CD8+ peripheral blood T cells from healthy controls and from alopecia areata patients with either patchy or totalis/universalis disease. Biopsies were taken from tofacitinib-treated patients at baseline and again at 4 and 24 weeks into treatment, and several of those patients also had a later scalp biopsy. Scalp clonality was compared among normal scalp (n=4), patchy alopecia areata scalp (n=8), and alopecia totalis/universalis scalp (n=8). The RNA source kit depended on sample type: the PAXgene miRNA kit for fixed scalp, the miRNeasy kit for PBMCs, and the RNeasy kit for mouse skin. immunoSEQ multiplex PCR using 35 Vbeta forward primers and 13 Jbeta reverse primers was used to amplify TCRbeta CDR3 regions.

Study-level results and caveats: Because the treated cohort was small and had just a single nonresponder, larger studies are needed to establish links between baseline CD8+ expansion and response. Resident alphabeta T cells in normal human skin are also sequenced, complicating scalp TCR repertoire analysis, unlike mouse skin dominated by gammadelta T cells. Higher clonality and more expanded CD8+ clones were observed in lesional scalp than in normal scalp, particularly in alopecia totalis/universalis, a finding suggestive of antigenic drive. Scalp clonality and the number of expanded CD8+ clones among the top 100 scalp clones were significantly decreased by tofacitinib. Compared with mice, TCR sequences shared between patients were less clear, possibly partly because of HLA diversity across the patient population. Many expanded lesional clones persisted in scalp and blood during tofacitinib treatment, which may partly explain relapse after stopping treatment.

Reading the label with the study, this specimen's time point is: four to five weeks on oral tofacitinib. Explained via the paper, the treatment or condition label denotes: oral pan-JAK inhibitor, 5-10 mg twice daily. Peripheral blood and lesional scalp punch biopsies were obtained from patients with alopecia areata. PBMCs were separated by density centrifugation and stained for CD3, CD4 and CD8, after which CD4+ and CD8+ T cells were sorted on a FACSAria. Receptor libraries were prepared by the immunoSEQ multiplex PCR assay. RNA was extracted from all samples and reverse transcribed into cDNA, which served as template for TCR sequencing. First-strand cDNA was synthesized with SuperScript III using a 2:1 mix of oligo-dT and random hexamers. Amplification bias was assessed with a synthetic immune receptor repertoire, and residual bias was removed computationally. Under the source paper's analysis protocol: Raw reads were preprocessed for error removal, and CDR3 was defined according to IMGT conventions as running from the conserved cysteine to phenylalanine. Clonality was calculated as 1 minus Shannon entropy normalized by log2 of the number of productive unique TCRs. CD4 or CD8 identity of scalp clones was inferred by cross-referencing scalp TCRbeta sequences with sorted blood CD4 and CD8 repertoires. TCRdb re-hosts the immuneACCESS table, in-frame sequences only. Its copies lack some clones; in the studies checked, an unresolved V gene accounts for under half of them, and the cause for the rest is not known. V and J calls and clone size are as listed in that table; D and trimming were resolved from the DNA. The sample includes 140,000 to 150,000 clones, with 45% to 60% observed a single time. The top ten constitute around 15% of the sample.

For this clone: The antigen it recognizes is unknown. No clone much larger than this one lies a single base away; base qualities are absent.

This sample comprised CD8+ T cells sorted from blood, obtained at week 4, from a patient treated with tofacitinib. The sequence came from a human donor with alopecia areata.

The CDR3: CASSLLFRTARYEQYF. The nucleotide sequence is given as TGCGCCAGCAGCTTGCTCTTCCGGACAGCACGCTACGAGCAGTACTTC. The V and J genes are TRBV5-1 and TRBJ2-7; TRBD1 is perhaps the D gene, given 6 matching bases. The germline V gene specifies SGHRS as CDR1 and YFSETQ as CDR2. The CDR3 starts with the cysteine, ends with the phenylalanine, and has 16 residues. Here the CDR3 DNA is all that survives: 48 bases in frame from base 1. V sheds 1 base and J sheds 3 bases, leaving 17 bases between their ends.